The 26 T cell receptor beta chains below were found in one sample sequenced in a study of shared clonotypes between healthy human individuals. Clones were read by immunoSEQ multiplex PCR, and TCRdb kept only the in-frame ones, dropping some. The top ten clones hold approximately 25% of a sample with about 680,000 clones, under 95% of them seen once. CD45RO-negative, CCR7-positively selected cells formed the naive CD8 fraction, excluding terminally differentiated effector memory CD45RA+ cells. The sample comprised naive CD8+ T cells sorted from blood. The origin of the receptors is a man younger than 40 in good health.

This clone has a single count. The chain combines TRBV2 with TRBJ2-7; D tentatively reads TRBD1 or TRBD2 (5 bases each). CDR1 and CDR2 from the germline V gene are SNHLY and FYNNEI. The CDR3 consists of 14 residues. With 6 bases removed from V and 3 bases from J, the gap between germline ends came to 15 bases. Written as DNA, the CDR3 is TGTGCCAGCAGCTCACTGGGGGAAAACTACGAGCAGTACTTC. Protein: CASSSLGENYEQYF.

The genes are TRBV28 and TRBJ2-7; tentatively, D is TRBD1 or TRBD2 (5 bases each). Germline values: CDR1 MDHEN, CDR2 SYDVKM. V lost 3 bases and J lost 4, with 13 bases in between. This CDR3 is built from 14 residues. CDR3 residues: CASSLKRDPYEQYF. The CDR3 nucleotides read TGTGCCAGCAGTTTGAAAAGGGACCCATACGAGCAGTACTTC.

This rearrangement joins TRBV11-1 to TRBJ2-5, with D unresolved. Germline CDR1 is SGHAT and CDR2 is FQDESV (reference sequence). V dropped 3 bases and J dropped 10 bases, with 6 bases sitting between them. There are 10 residues in the CDR3. The CDR3 sequence: CASSLASQYF. As DNA, the CDR3 is TGTGCCAGCAGCTTGGCTAGCCAGTACTTC.

The chain recombines TRBV27 with TRBJ2-3; D is perhaps TRBD1 or TRBD2 (5 bases each). Deletions cut 1 base from V and 5 bases from J, with 16 bases between. The germline V gene has CDR1 MNHEY and CDR2 SMNVEV (reference sequence). The CDR3 consists of 16 residues. Here the CDR3 DNA reads TGTGCCAGCAGTTTATTGGGGTCGGTGGGGGTAGATACGCAGTATTTT. Its protein is CASSLLGSVGVDTQYF.

The rearrangement links TRBV10-1 to TRBJ2-5; tentatively, D is TRBD1 (6 bases). V lost 9 bases to trimming and J lost 5 bases, with 16 bases between them. Germline V gene sequence: CDR1 WNHNN, CDR2 SYGVQD (reference sequence). The CDR3 loop spans 13 amino acids. The CDR3 loop is CASQGGIRETQYF. CDR3 nucleotides: TGCGCCAGTCAAGGGGGTATCCGCGAGACCCAGTACTTC.

This clone was recorded a few times. The rearrangement uses TRBV5-1 and TRBJ1-2; D possibly corresponds to TRBD1 (6 bases). Trimming took off 7 bases at V and 4 bases at J, with 20 bases between the two ends. CDR1 is SGHRS and CDR2 is YFSETQ in the germline V gene. The CDR3 is 15 amino acids. The DNA of the CDR3 is TGCGCCAGCTCCGAGACAGGACTCTACCTCTATGGCTACACCTTC. As protein: CASSETGLYLYGYTF. Full variable domain (remainder filled in from reference TRBV5-1 and TRBJ1-2): KAGVTQTPRYLIKTRGQQVTLSCSPISGHRSVSWYQQTPGQGLQFLFEYFSETQRNKGNFPGRFSGRQFSNSRSEMNVSTLELGDSALYLCASSETGLYLYGYTFGSGTRLTVV.

V and J are TRBV7-9 and TRBJ2-3; TRBD2 aligns across 8 bases. With V trimmed by 1 base and J by 6 bases, 9 bases remained unmatched. The CDR3 extends over 16 amino acids. Germline V gives CDR1 SEHNR, CDR2 FQNEAQ (reference sequence). CDR3 amino acids: CASSLVVRAGEDTQYF. The CDR3 nucleotides read TGTGCCAGCAGCTTAGTCGTCCGAGCGGGAGAGGATACGCAGTATTTT.

V gene TRBV28 combines with J gene TRBJ1-4; possibly TRBD1 for D (6 bases). The CDR3 runs to 16 residues. CDR1 and CDR2 (germline): MDHEN, SYDVKM. Trimming stripped 5 bases from V and 5 bases from J, with 18 bases between. The chain's CDR3 is CASSPFTGTRNEKLFF. The CDR3 nucleotides read TGTGCCAGCAGTCCCTTTACCGGGACAAGAAATGAAAAACTGTTTTTT. Full variable domain (outside the CDR3, taken from reference TRBV28 and TRBJ1-4): DVKVTQSSRYLVKRTGEKVFLECVQDMDHENMFWYRQDPGLGLRLIYFSYDVKMKEKGDIPEGYSVSREKKERFSLILESASTNQTSMYLCASSPFTGTRNEKLFFGSGTQLSVL.

CDR3 in DNA: TGCGCCAGCAGCGCGCTAGCGGGTGATGGCACCAGCACAGATACGCAGTATTTT. Its protein product is CASSALAGDGTSTDTQYF. The chain combines TRBV5-1 with TRBJ2-3; TRBD2 agrees at 8 bases. V lost 4 bases and J lost 0; bases outside the gene matches: 13. The germline gives CDR1 SGHRS, CDR2 YFSETQ. CDR3 length: 18 amino acids.

V and J are TRBV2 and TRBJ2-7; D is unresolved. Germline V lookup: CDR1 SNHLY, CDR2 FYNNEI. Between the trimmed V and J ends, which lost 11 bases and 3 bases, there was a span of 11 bases. The CDR3 has 11 amino acids. CDR3 sequence: CAGRLGYEQYF. CDR3 coding DNA: TGTGCCGGACGGCTGGGCTACGAGCAGTACTTC. Variable domain in full (rest from reference TRBV2 and TRBJ2-7): EPEVTQTPSHQVTQMGQEVILRCVPISNHLYFYWYRQILGQKVEFLVSFYNNEISEKSEIFDDQFSVERPDGSNFTLKIRSTKLEDSAMYFCAGRLGYEQYFGPGTRLTVT.

Comment on this clone: Different DNA sequences within this sample yield the same CDR3. V and J are TRBV28 and TRBJ2-7, with D perhaps matching TRBD1 (6 bases). The CDR3 consists of 15 residues. V lost 3 bases to trimming and J lost 2 bases, with 14 bases between them. The germline CDR1 and CDR2 sequences are MDHEN and SYDVKM. The CDR3, as DNA: TGTGCCAGCAGTTTCCGGGGACGGACAGCCTACGAGCAGTACTTC. Its translation: CASSFRGRTAYEQYF.

The gene calls are TRBV10-2 and TRBJ1-1; no firm D call. The CDR3 consists of 14 residues. With 0 bases removed from V and 1 base from J, the gap between germline ends came to 6 bases. Per germline, CDR1 WSHSY and CDR2 SAAADI. The CDR3 spells CASSESLRNTEAFF. In nucleotides, the CDR3 is TGCGCCAGCAGTGAGTCTTTAAGGAACACTGAAGCTTTCTTT.

J is TRBJ2-7 and V is TRBV29-1; D tentatively fits TRBD1 or TRBD2 (6 bases each). The V and J ends lost 6 bases and 3 bases respectively, with 12 bases between them. This CDR3 spans 12 amino acids. Germline V gene data show CDR1 as SQVTM and CDR2 as ANQGSEA. The CDR3 spells CSVRQEGYEQYF. CDR3 bases: TGCAGCGTACGACAGGAGGGCTACGAGCAGTACTTC.

The sample holds a few counts of this clone. The chain links TRBV19 to TRBJ1-1; 7 bases are shared with TRBD1. The CDR3 totals 17 residues. Germline V gene data show CDR1 as LNHDA and CDR2 as SQIVND (reference sequence). Trimming cost V 5 bases and J 1 base; bases outside gene matches: 13. The chain's CDR3 is CASSGTPTGAGNTEAFF. The DNA for the CDR3 is TGTGCCAGTAGTGGAACTCCTACAGGGGCGGGGAACACTGAAGCTTTCTTT.

The rearrangement links TRBV19 to TRBJ2-1, with no clear D. Deletions cut 4 bases from V and 0 bases from J, with 10 bases between. CDR1 and CDR2 (germline): LNHDA, SQIVND (reference sequence). CDR3 length equals 15 residues. The CDR3 reads CASSSTPSSYNEQFF. In DNA form, the CDR3 reads TGTGCCAGTAGTAGCACTCCGAGCTCCTACAATGAGCAGTTCTTC.

The V gene is TRBV14, the J gene TRBJ2-1; D is undetermined. The V end lost 0 bases, the J end lost 5 bases, and 8 bases lay between the germline ends. The CDR3 is 14 residues long. Germline CDR1 and CDR2: SGHDN and FVKESK. The CDR3 bases are TGTGCCAGCAGCCAAGAAGGCTCACACAATGAGCAGTTCTTC. This codes for CASSQEGSHNEQFF.

V is TRBV27 and J is TRBJ2-7; tentatively, D is TRBD1 (6 bases). Deletions cut 3 bases from V and 1 base from J, with 16 bases between. CDR1 is MNHEY, CDR2 SMNVEV, per germline (reference sequence). The CDR3 has 16 amino acids. The CDR3 protein is CASSFSPGHLSYEQYF. CDR3 in DNA: TGTGCCAGCAGTTTTTCACCGGGACACTTGTCCTACGAGCAGTACTTC.

The gene calls are TRBV28 and TRBJ2-7; D could derive from TRBD1 or TRBD2 (5 bases each). The CDR3 consists of 12 residues. V dropped 5 bases and J dropped 9 bases, with 14 bases sitting between them. Germline V gene sequence: CDR1 MDHEN, CDR2 SYDVKM. Written as DNA, the CDR3 is TGTGCCAGCAGTACCGGTTTGGGACGGCAGTACTTC. It codes for CASSTGLGRQYF. The whole variable domain, filled in from reference TRBV28 and TRBJ2-7, reads DVKVTQSSRYLVKRTGEKVFLECVQDMDHENMFWYRQDPGLGLRLIYFSYDVKMKEKGDIPEGYSVSREKKERFSLILESASTNQTSMYLCASSTGLGRQYFGPGTRLTVT.

The gene calls are TRBV7-9 and TRBJ2-5, with 7 bases identical to TRBD2. The CDR3 has 16 residues. Germline CDR1 reads SEHNR; CDR2 reads FQNEAQ (reference sequence). J gave up 5 bases and V 4 bases, and 13 bases lay outside the gene matches. CDR3 residues: CASSSLGAGVLETQYF. The CDR3 nucleotides are TGTGCCAGCAGCTCACTCGGGGCGGGAGTCTTGGAGACCCAGTACTTC.

This clone was found once. The V and J genes are TRBV7-6 and TRBJ2-7; 8 nucleotides match TRBD1. V was pared by 4 bases and J by 5 bases, with 10 bases of the junction left unmatched. CDR1 and CDR2 (germline): SGHVS, FNYEAQ. The CDR3 covers 15 residues. The CDR3 sequence is CASSSLTMDRDEQYF. As DNA, the CDR3 is TGTGCCAGCAGCTCCCTCACCATGGACAGGGACGAGCAGTACTTC.

V and J are TRBV27 and TRBJ2-7, with 8 positions matching TRBD2. With V trimmed by 7 bases and J by 4 bases, 9 bases remained unmatched. Germline-derived CDR1 and CDR2 are MNHEY and SMNVEV (reference sequence). CDR3 size: 14 residues. The CDR3 nucleotides read TGTGCCAGCACCTTCCGGGAGGGCCTATACGAGCAGTACTTC. Protein product: CASTFREGLYEQYF.

V and J are TRBV14 and TRBJ2-1; D might be TRBD2 (5 bases). The CDR3 covers 15 residues. Germline V CDR1 and CDR2: SGHDN, FVKESK. V was shortened by 1 base and J by 7 bases, with 14 bases between the two germline ends. The DNA for the CDR3 is TGTGCCAGCAGCCAAGTCCGGGGAGTCTGGAATGAGCAGTTCTTC. Protein product: CASSQVRGVWNEQFF.

V gene TRBV14 combines with J gene TRBJ2-7, with TRBD2 identical over 7 bases. Germline V lookup: CDR1 SGHDN, CDR2 FVKESK. V was pared by 1 base and J by 4 bases, with 10 bases of the junction left unmatched. The CDR3 has 16 residues. The chain's CDR3 is CASSQAGSSGRYEQYF. CDR3 nucleotides: TGTGCCAGCAGCCAAGCGGGGTCTAGCGGTAGGTACGAGCAGTACTTC.

The chain employs TRBV5-6 and TRBJ2-5; D may be TRBD1 or TRBD2 (6 bases each). Germline CDR1 SGHDT, CDR2 YYEEEE. This CDR3 spans 17 amino acids. V lost 4 bases, J lost 4 bases, and 23 bases lay in between. The CDR3 loop reads CASSVRERTVIGETQYF. The DNA for the CDR3 is TGTGCCAGCAGCGTGCGGGAACGGACAGTAATCGGAGAGACCCAGTACTTC.

The gene calls are TRBV29-1 and TRBJ1-2, with 7 bases matching TRBD1. This CDR3 spans 15 amino acids. Germline loops: CDR1 SQVTM, CDR2 ANQGSEA. Losses at the gene ends were 5 bases for V and 2 bases for J; bases not matched to a gene: 11. The CDR3 nucleotides read TGCAGCGTTTTTGGGCGAATGACAGGGAACTATGGCTACACCTTC. The encoded protein is CSVFGRMTGNYGYTF.

CDR3 amino acids: CASSYQSNTEAFF. CDR3 coding DNA: TGTGCCAGCAGTTATCAGTCAAACACTGAAGCTTTCTTT. The chain is built from TRBV2 and TRBJ1-1, with unresolved D. Trimming removed 5 bases at V and 2 bases at J, with 9 bases between. The germline gives CDR1 SNHLY, CDR2 FYNNEI. The CDR3 extends over 13 amino acids. The variable domain in full, with the rest retrieved from reference TRBV2 and TRBJ1-1, is EPEVTQTPSHQVTQMGQEVILRCVPISNHLYFYWYRQILGQKVEFLVSFYNNEISEKSEIFDDQFSVERPDGSNFTLKIRSTKLEDSAMYFCASSYQSNTEAFFGQGTRLTVV.